This T cell receptor (beta chain) is drawn from a study of T cell repertoires in cytomegalovirus infection. Whole-study context: Researchers turned to recently identified HLA-C-restricted CMV epitopes as well as well-studied HLA-B-restricted ones.

This CDR3 has 15 residues. The V end lost 5 bases, the J end lost 12 bases, and 23 bases lay between the germline ends. Germline CDR1 is MNHEY and CDR2 is SVGAGI. As concerns this clonotype: The antigen is not known.

Broader study findings: CMV-specific TCR beta clonotypes restricted by HLA-C dominated the ex vivo response. The study identified carriers of CMV plus the relevant HLA from cumulative public TCR beta family frequency.

Using its own MiXCR run on the reads, TCRdb lists one record per CDR3 protein. The data contain around 570,000 distinct CDR3 sequences, approximately 40% of them singletons. The chain is built from TRBV6-5 and TRBJ2-1; a possible D gene is TRBD2 (6 bases). Sequenced here: cultured PBMCs, sampled from culture after CMV antigen stimulation. The sequence derives from a human donor in good health (CMV status not recorded). Some clones in this sample may be carry-over from other donors' samples. The chain's CDR3 is CASSPGVGVRQGQFF. The CDR3 DNA sequence: TGTGCCAGCAGTCCGGGGGTGGGGGTCCGGCAGGGGCAGTTCTTC.